This T cell receptor beta chain was captured by sequencing in a study of blood T cell repertoires in COVID-19. Turning to the study itself: Researchers got acute and convalescent COVID-19 samples from the United States, Italy and Spain.

Germline V gene sequence: CDR1 KGHSH, CDR2 LQKENI. This CDR3 spans 13 amino acids. The V gene lost 5 bases and the J gene lost 3 bases, with 11 bases spanning the gap. In the study's own analysis: Cell counts per sample came from amplifying reference gene primers. The method was immunoSEQ multiplex PCR; TCRdb's version includes in-frame clones alone and lacks a portion of them. For V, J and clone size, that table is used; D and trimming come from the DNA. The repertoire includes around 100,000 clones, 85% of them detected once, and approximately 5% sits in the top ten. Seattle patients were enrolled during active infection and followed longitudinally.

The receptor was isolated from a woman aged 55 to 70 with COVID-19, enrolled during active disease. Sequenced material: peripheral blood. This chain joins TRBV18 and TRBJ2-7; the D gene is possibly TRBD1 (6 bases). The CDR3 loop is CASSKAGDYEQYF. The CDR3 DNA reads TGTGCCAGCTCAAAGGCAGGGGACTACGAGCAGTACTTC.